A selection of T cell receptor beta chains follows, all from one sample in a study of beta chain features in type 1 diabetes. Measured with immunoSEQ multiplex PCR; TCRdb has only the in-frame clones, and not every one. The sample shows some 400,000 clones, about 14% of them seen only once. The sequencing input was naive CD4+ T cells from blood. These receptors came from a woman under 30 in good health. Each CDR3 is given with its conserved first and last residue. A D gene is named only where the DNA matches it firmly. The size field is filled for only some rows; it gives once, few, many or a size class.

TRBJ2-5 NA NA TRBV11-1 TGTGCCAGCAGCTTAGGAGGGCAGCAAGAGACCCAGTACTTC CASSLGGQQETQYF
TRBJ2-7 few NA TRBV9 TGTGCCAGCAGCGTAGCTCAGGGTTCCCTCTACGAGCAGTACTTC CASSVAQGSLYEQYF
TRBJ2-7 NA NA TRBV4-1 TGCGCCAGCAGCCAAGATTGGGGAGGAACAGGAAGCTCCTACGAGCAGTACTTC CASSQDWGGTGSSYEQYF
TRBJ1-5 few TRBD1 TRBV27 TGTGCCAGCAGTCCGCGACAGGGACATCAGCCCCAGCATTTT CASSPRQGHQPQHF
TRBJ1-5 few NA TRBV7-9 TGTGCCAGCAGCTTATACACCCAGCCCCAGCATTTT CASSLYTQPQHF
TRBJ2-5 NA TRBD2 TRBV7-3 TGTGCCAGCAGCTTTCTAGCGGGAGGGCAAGAGACCCAGTACTTC CASSFLAGGQETQYF
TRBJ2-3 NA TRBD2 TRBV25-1 TGTGCCAGCTCCCTGGGGCTAGCGGGATTCACAGATACGCAGTATTTT CASSLGLAGFTDTQYF
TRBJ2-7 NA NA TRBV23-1 TGCGCCAGCAGTCACCTGACAGGTACTCTCTCCTACGAGCAGTACTTC CASSHLTGTLSYEQYF
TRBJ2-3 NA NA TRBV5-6 TGTGCCAGCAGCTTGGTTCGGAGAAGCACAGATACGCAGTATTTT CASSLVRRSTDTQYF
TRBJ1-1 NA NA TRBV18 TGTGCCAGCTCACCAAGGTCGACCAGGGGAGCCACTGAAGCTTTCTTT CASSPRSTRGATEAFF